This entry concerns a single TCR beta chain. V lost 6 bases, J lost 7 bases, and 15 bases lay in between. This CDR3 has 13 residues. As processed by the authors: Amplification of reference gene primers provided the estimated nucleated cell counts. Produced via immunoSEQ multiplex PCR; TCRdb's table is partial and in-frame only. The DNA gave D and trimming, while V, J and clone size come from that table. The sample consists of 75,000 or so clones, 65% to 85% of them appearing once. This specimen belongs to a study of blood T cell repertoires in COVID-19. Looking at the study overall: Acute-phase and convalescent COVID-19 samples originated in the United States, Italy and Spain. Sources were T cells, B-cell-depleted T cells, or PBMCs; the material itself was cDNA or gDNA.

The chain recombines TRBV12-3 or TRBV12-4 with TRBJ1-2; D perhaps matches TRBD1 (5 bases). Specimen: peripheral blood. The clonotype comes from a man aged 55 to 70 with active or convalescent COVID-19. CDR3 DNA sequence: TGTGCCAGCAGCCCGTCAGGGCTGGGTGGCTACACCTTC. Translating gives CASSPSGLGGYTF.